This is a list of T cell receptor beta chains from one sample in a study of somatic mutations in cytotoxic T cells in rheumatoid arthritis. TCRdb keeps only in-frame clones here, not all; method: immunoSEQ multiplex PCR. The table lists tens of thousands of clones, roughly 80% of them singletons, with roughly 7.6% in the top ten. Sequenced sample: CD8+ T cells sorted from blood. Source of these receptors: an adult with rheumatoid arthritis. Both conserved end residues are part of each CDR3. A D gene is named only where the DNA matches it firmly. Part of the rows lack a size; the others show once, few, many or a class for expanded clones.

>TRBV27|TRBD1|TRBJ2-7|-
CASSTGEYGYEQYF
TGTGCCAGCAGTACAGGGGAGTACGGGTACGAGCAGTACTTC
>TRBV18|-|TRBJ2-3|-
CASSPVLAVRTDTQYF
TGTGCCAGCTCACCCGTACTAGCCGTAAGGACAGATACGCAGTATTTT
>TRBV18|-|TRBJ1-2|-
CASSPGPGPGKDYTF
TGTGCCAGCTCACCAGGTCCAGGGCCAGGGAAAGACTACACCTTC
>TRBV7-3|-|TRBJ2-7|-
CASSMGSSYEQYF
TGTGCCAGCAGCATGGGGTCCTCCTACGAGCAGTACTTC
>TRBV4-1|-|TRBJ2-7|-
CASSPQGLSYEQYF
TGCGCCAGCAGCCCTCAAGGCCTCTCCTACGAGCAGTACTTC
>TRBV29-1|TRBD1|TRBJ1-2|-
CSVPSGGQGLPGYTF
TGCAGCGTTCCCTCTGGAGGACAGGGGCTCCCCGGCTACACCTTC
>TRBV11-1|-|TRBJ2-5|-
CASSLGVRQETQYF
TGTGCCAGCAGCTTAGGAGTCAGACAAGAGACCCAGTACTTC
>TRBV9|-|TRBJ2-1|-
CASSGGLQEGSYNEQFF
TGTGCCAGCAGCGGGGGTCTGCAGGAGGGCTCCTACAATGAGCAGTTCTTC
>TRBV6-1|TRBD2|TRBJ2-3|-
CASSSTSGGSDTQYF
TGTGCCAGCAGTTCGACTAGCGGGGGGTCAGATACGCAGTATTTT
>TRBV7-9|-|TRBJ1-1|-
CASTLQGAEAFF
TGTGCCAGCACCTTACAGGGTGCTGAAGCTTTCTTT
>TRBV29-1|TRBD1|TRBJ2-2|-
CSVERGQGATGELFF
TGCAGCGTTGAAAGGGGGCAGGGGGCCACCGGGGAGCTGTTTTTT
>TRBV9|-|TRBJ1-2|-
CASSDGALASYGYTF
TGTGCCAGCAGCGATGGGGCGTTAGCTTCCTATGGCTACACCTTC
>TRBV4-2|TRBD2|TRBJ2-7|-
CASAGGGPYEQYF
TGTGCCAGCGCCGGCGGGGGGCCCTACGAGCAGTACTTC
>TRBV5-4|TRBD1|TRBJ1-2|-
CASSLAGQGAVGYTF
TGTGCCAGCAGCTTGGCGGGACAGGGGGCGGTCGGCTACACCTTC
>TRBV5-1|TRBD2|TRBJ2-7|-
CASSHGGVPTPLFSYEQYF
TGCGCCAGCAGTCACGGGGGGGTCCCCACTCCCCTTTTTTCCTACGAGCAGTACTTC
>TRBV27|-|TRBJ1-2|-
CASSLSGLGGYTF
TGTGCCAGCAGTTTATCGGGGCTTGGTGGCTACACCTTC
>TRBV29-1|-|TRBJ2-7|-
CSASAVGEQYF
TGCAGCGCCTCAGCGGTGGGGGAGCAGTACTTC
>TRBV29-1|TRBD2|TRBJ2-7|-
CSVGLAGGREQYF
TGCAGCGTTGGACTAGCGGGAGGTCGGGAGCAGTACTTC
>TRBV4-2|-|TRBJ2-7|-
CASSQELPEGPYEQYF
TGTGCCAGCAGCCAAGAATTGCCCGAGGGACCCTACGAGCAGTACTTC
>TRBV9|-|TRBJ1-1|-
CASSVGGRTEAFF
TGTGCCAGCAGCGTGGGGGGGAGGACTGAAGCTTTCTTT
>TRBV7-9|TRBD1|TRBJ1-5|-
CASSGTETNQPQHF
TGTGCCAGCAGCGGGACAGAGACGAATCAGCCCCAGCATTTT
>TRBV19|TRBD2|TRBJ2-7|-
CASSPAASGSYEQYF
TGTGCCAGTAGTCCTGCGGCTAGCGGGAGTTACGAGCAGTACTTC
>TRBV4-3|TRBD2|TRBJ2-1|-
CASSQTLAGDNEQFF
TGCGCCAGCAGCCAAACACTAGCGGGAGACAATGAGCAGTTCTTC
>TRBV18|TRBD1|TRBJ1-3|-
CASSLTGEFPSGNTIYF
TGTGCCAGCTCACTTACAGGGGAATTTCCCTCTGGAAACACCATATATTTT
>TRBV6-5|-|TRBJ2-7|-
CASSPGLSYEQYF
TGTGCCAGCAGTCCGGGGCTCTCCTACGAGCAGTACTTC
>TRBV9|TRBD1|TRBJ2-1|-
CASSVGTVLYNEQFF
TGTGCCAGCAGCGTGGGGACAGTCCTTTACAATGAGCAGTTCTTC
>TRBV30|TRBD1|TRBJ2-7|-
CAWSVGQGGEQYF
TGTGCCTGGAGTGTAGGACAGGGTGGCGAGCAGTACTTC
>TRBV19|-|TRBJ2-1|-
CASSYLGAIEQFF
TGTGCCAGTAGTTACCTGGGGGCAATTGAGCAGTTCTTC
>TRBV5-1|-|TRBJ2-1|-
CASSTRPKEGEQFF
TGCGCCAGCAGCACCCGACCCAAGGAAGGTGAGCAGTTCTTC
>TRBV19|-|TRBJ2-2|few
CASSVPGFRANTGELFF
TGTGCCAGTAGTGTCCCCGGGTTCCGCGCGAACACCGGGGAGCTGTTTTTT
>TRBV11-2|-|TRBJ1-1|-
CASSLGASAEAFF
TGTGCCAGCAGCTTAGGGGCGAGCGCTGAAGCTTTCTTT
>TRBV6-1|TRBD1|TRBJ1-5|once
CASSENFGTGSQPQHF
TGTGCCAGCAGTGAAAATTTTGGGACAGGGTCTCAGCCCCAGCATTTT
>TRBV19|-|TRBJ1-5|-
CASRRNRASNQPQHF
TGTGCCAGTAGACGAAACCGGGCCAGCAATCAGCCCCAGCATTTT
>TRBV6-1|-|TRBJ1-3|-
CASTQHSGNTIYF
TGTGCCAGCACCCAACACTCTGGAAACACCATATATTTT
>TRBV6-5|TRBD1|TRBJ2-7|-
CASSPGTGKYEQYF
TGTGCCAGCAGTCCCGGGACAGGGAAGTACGAGCAGTACTTC
>TRBV5-6|TRBD1|TRBJ1-2|-
CASSPDRGHINYGYTF
TGTGCCAGCAGCCCGGACAGGGGGCACATTAACTATGGCTACACCTTC
>TRBV9|-|TRBJ2-7|once
CASSAGDGTYEQYF
TGTGCCAGCAGCGCCGGGGACGGGACCTACGAGCAGTACTTC
>TRBV5-6|-|TRBJ2-3|-
CASTAWVGTSTDTQYF
TGTGCCAGCACCGCGTGGGTAGGGACGAGCACAGATACGCAGTATTTT
>TRBV4-3|-|TRBJ2-6|-
CASSHQGETGANVLTF
TGCGCCAGCAGCCATCAGGGTGAAACTGGGGCCAACGTCCTGACTTTC
>TRBV9|TRBD2|TRBJ2-5|-
CASSPGLAGWEETQYF
TGTGCCAGCAGCCCAGGACTAGCGGGATGGGAAGAGACCCAGTACTTC
>TRBV4-1|TRBD1|TRBJ2-7|-
CASSQDGAVGTGNSYEQYF
TGCGCCAGCAGCCAAGATGGGGCCGTTGGGACAGGAAACTCCTACGAGCAGTACTTC
>TRBV11-2|TRBD1|TRBJ1-4|once
CASRAGTGYATNEKLFF
TGTGCCAGCCGGGCCGGGACAGGATACGCAACTAATGAAAAACTGTTTTTT
>TRBV9|-|TRBJ2-5|-
CASSVDHWQETQYF
TGTGCCAGCAGCGTAGATCACTGGCAAGAGACCCAGTACTTC
>TRBV19|TRBD1|TRBJ2-7|-
CASSYRGTYYEQYF
TGTGCCAGTAGTTACAGGGGTACCTACTACGAGCAGTACTTC
>TRBV27|-|TRBJ1-5|-
CASRPTGFVFQPQHF
TGTGCCAGCAGACCTACAGGGTTTGTGTTTCAGCCCCAGCATTTT
>TRBV5-1|-|TRBJ2-1|-
CASSLSPDNEQFF
TGCGCCAGCAGCTTGTCCCCAGACAATGAGCAGTTCTTC
>TRBV9|TRBD1|TRBJ2-3|once
CASSPSDRGSATDTQYF
TGTGCCAGCAGCCCATCGGACAGGGGGTCAGCCACAGATACGCAGTATTTT
>TRBV28|-|TRBJ1-1|-
CASSFGSMPVPMNTEAFF
TGTGCCAGCAGTTTTGGGTCGATGCCAGTCCCCATGAACACTGAAGCTTTCTTT